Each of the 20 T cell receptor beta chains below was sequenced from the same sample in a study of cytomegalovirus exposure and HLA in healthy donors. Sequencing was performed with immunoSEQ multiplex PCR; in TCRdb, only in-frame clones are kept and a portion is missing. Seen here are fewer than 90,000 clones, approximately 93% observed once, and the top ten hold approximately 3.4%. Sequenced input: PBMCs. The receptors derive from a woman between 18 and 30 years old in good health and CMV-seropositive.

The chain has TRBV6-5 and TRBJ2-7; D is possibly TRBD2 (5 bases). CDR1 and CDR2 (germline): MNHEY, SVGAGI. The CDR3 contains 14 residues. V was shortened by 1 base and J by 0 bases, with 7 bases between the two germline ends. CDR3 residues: CASSYWRSSYEQYF. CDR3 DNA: TGTGCCAGCAGTTACTGGAGGAGCTCCTACGAGCAGTACTTC.

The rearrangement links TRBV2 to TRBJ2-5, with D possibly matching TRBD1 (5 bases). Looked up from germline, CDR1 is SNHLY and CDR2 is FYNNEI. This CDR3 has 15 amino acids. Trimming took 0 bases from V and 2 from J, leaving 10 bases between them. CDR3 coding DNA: TGTGCCAGCAGTGAAGCGCTAGGGGTACAAGAGACCCAGTACTTC. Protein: CASSEALGVQETQYF.

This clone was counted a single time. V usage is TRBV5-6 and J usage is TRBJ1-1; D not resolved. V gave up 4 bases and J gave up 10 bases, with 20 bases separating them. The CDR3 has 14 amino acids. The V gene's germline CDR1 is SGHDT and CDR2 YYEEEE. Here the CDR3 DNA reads TGTGCCAGCAGCCAAAAAGTGTTTGAAAGCTCAGCTTTCTTT. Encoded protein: CASSQKVFESSAFF.

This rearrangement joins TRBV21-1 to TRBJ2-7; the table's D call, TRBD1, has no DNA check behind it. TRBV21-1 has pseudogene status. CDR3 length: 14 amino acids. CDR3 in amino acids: CATPDRKKGDEQYF. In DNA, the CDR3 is TGTGCCACCCCGGACAGGAAGAAAGGGGACGAGCAGTACTTC.

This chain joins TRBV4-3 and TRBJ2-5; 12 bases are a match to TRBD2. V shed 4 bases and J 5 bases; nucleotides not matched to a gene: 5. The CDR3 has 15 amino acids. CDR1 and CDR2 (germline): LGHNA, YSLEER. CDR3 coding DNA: TGCGCCAGCAGCCCGGGGACTAGCGGGTTGGAGACCCAGTACTTC. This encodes CASSPGTSGLETQYF.

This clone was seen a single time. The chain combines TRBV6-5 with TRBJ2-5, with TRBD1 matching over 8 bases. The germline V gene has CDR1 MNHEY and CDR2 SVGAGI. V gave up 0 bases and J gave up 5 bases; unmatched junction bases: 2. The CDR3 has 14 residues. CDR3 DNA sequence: TGTGCCAGCAGTTACTCGACAGGGGTGGAGACCCAGTACTTC. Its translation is CASSYSTGVETQYF.

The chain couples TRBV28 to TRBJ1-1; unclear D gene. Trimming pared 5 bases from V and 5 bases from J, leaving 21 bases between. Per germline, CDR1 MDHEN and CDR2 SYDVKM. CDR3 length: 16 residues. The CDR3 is CASSPRGAMERTEAFF. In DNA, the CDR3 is TGTGCCAGCAGTCCTCGGGGAGCCATGGAAAGAACTGAAGCTTTCTTT.

The CDR3 spells CATSSTTGQWYEQYF. CDR3 nucleotides: TGTGCCACCAGCAGCACAACGGGACAGTGGTACGAGCAGTACTTC. The chain couples TRBV15 to TRBJ2-7, with TRBD1 matching over 7 bases. This CDR3 has 15 amino acids. V lost 3 bases, J lost 4 bases, and 9 bases stayed unmatched. Germline loops: CDR1 LNHNV, CDR2 YYDKDF (reference sequence).

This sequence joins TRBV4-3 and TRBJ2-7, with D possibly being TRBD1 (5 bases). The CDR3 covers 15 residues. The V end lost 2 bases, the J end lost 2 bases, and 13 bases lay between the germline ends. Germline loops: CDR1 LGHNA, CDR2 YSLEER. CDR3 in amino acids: CASSQLLGDTYEQYF. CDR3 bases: TGCGCCAGCAGCCAACTTTTAGGGGATACCTACGAGCAGTACTTC.

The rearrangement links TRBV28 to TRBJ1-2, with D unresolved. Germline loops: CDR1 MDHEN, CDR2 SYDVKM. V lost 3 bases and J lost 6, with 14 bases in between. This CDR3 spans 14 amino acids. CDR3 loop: CASSFFEGADGYTF. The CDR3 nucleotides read TGTGCCAGCAGTTTCTTCGAGGGCGCGGATGGCTACACCTTC.

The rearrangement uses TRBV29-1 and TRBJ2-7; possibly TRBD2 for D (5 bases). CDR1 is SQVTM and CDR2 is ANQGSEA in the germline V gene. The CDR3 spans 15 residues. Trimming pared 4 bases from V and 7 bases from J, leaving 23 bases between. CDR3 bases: TGCAGCGTTGTATTCCCGCCCATCTGGGCGGGTGAGCAGTACTTC. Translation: CSVVFPPIWAGEQYF.

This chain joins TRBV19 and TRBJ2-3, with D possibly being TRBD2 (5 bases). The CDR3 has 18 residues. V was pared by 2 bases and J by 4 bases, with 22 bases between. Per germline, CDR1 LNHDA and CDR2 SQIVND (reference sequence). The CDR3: CASSISLSLVTRADTQYF. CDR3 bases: TGTGCCAGTAGTATATCCCTCTCACTAGTTACCCGGGCAGATACGCAGTATTTT.

The CDR3 here is CASSYAVAHYGYTF. In nucleotides, the CDR3 is TGTGCCAGCAGTTACGCCGTAGCCCACTATGGCTACACCTTC. The J gene is TRBJ1-2, the V gene TRBV6-5, with D uncertain. The CDR3 extends over 14 amino acids. V lost 2 bases and J 3 bases, leaving 10 bases between the germline ends. Per germline, CDR1 MNHEY and CDR2 SVGAGI.

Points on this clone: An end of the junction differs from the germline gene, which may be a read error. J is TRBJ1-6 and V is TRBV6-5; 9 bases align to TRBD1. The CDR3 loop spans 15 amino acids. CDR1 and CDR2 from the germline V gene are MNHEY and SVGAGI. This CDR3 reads CASSYSGTGHSPLHF. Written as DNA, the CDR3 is TGTGCCAGCAGCTACTCCGGGACAGGGCATTCACCCCTCCACTTT.

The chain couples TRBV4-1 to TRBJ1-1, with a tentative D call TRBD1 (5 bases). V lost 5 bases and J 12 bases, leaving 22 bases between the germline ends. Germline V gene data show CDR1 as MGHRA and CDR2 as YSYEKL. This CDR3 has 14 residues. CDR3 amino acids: CASSAPGPGGGSFF. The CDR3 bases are TGCGCCAGCAGCGCTCCAGGGCCCGGCGGCGGATCTTTCTTT.

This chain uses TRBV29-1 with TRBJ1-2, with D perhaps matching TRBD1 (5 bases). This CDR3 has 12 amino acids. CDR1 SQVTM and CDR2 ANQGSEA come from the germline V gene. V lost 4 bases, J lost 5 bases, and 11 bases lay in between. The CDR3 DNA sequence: TGCAGCGTTGGGGGGGTAGGGTATGGCTACACCTTC. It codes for CSVGGVGYGYTF. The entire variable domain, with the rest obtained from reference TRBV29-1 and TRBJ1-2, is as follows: SAVISQKPSRDICQRGTSLTIQCQVDSQVTMMFWYRQQPGQSLTLIATANQGSEATYESGFVIDKFPISRPNLTFSTLTVSNMSPEDSSIYLCSVGGVGYGYTFGSGTRLTVV.

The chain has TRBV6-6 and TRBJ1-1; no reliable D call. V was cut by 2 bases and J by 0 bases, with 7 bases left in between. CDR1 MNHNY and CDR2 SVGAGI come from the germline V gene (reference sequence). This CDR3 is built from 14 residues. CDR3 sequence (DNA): TGTGCCAGCAGTTACACTCTTATGAACACTGAAGCTTTCTTT. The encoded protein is CASSYTLMNTEAFF.

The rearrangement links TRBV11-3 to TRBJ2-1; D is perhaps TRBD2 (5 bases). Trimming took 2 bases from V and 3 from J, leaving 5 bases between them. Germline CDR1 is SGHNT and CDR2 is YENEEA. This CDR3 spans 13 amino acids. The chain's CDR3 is CASSLTSYNEQFF. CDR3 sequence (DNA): TGTGCCAGCAGCTTAACTAGCTACAATGAGCAGTTCTTC.

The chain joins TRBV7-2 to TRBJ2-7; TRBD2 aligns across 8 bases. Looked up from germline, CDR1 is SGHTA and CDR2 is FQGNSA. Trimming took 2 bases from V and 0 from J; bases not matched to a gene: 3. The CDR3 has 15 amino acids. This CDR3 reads CASSLSGGSSYEQYF. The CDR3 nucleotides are TGTGCCAGCAGCTTAAGCGGGGGAAGCTCCTACGAGCAGTACTTC. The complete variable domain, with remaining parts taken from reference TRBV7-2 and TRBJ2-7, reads GAGVSQSPSNKVTEKGKDVELRCDPISGHTALYWYRQSLGQGLEFLIYFQGNSAPDKSGLPSDRFSAERTGGSVSTLTIQRTQQEDSAVYLCASSLSGGSSYEQYFGPGTRLTVT.

The CDR3 here is CASSRGGLVTDTQYF. CDR3 bases: TGTGCCAGCAGCCGCGGGGGGCTCGTGACAGATACGCAGTATTTT. The chain combines TRBV28 with TRBJ2-3, with 8 bases identical to TRBD2. Unmatched junction bases numbered 8, after V lost 6 bases and J lost 3 bases. The CDR3 contains 15 residues. Germline V lookup: CDR1 MDHEN, CDR2 SYDVKM.